This TCR beta chain was documented in a study of technical replicates of blood from a handful of donors. From germline, CDR1 is MNHEY and CDR2 SMNVEV (reference sequence). The CDR3 spans 14 residues. J lost 4 bases, V lost 6 bases, and 8 bases had no gene match. Some clones are missing from TCRdb's copy, which holds only in-frame ones; the method was immunoSEQ multiplex PCR. The sample has about 82,000 clones, about nine tenths seen once. This chain uses TRBV27 with TRBJ2-5, with 7 bases lining up with TRBD1. The TCR comes from a human donor in good health. Sequences were obtained from T cells isolated from PBMCs. The CDR3 sequence: CASSQDRQGETQYF. The CDR3 DNA reads TGTGCCAGCAGCCAAGACCGACAGGGAGAGACCCAGTACTTC.